This T cell receptor beta chain was recorded in a study of T cell responses to AZD1222 COVID-19 vaccine. Germline CDR1 reads MNHEY; CDR2 reads SVGAGI. CDR3 length equals 13 residues. J was trimmed by 4 bases and V by 8 bases; bases with no gene match: 2. The table came from immunoSEQ multiplex PCR; TCRdb's copy has only in-frame clones and leaves some out. The top ten hold less than 8.5% of the sample, which has around 120,000 clones, around 88% seen once. The gene calls are TRBV6-5 and TRBJ2-5; 12 bases fit TRBD2. This receptor was obtained from an adult who received the AZD1222 COVID-19 vaccine. Here the sequenced sample was peripheral blood, taken 28 days after the second AZD1222 dose. CDR3 bases: TGTGCCAGCCGGACTAGCGGGGCAGAGACCCAGTACTTC. Translated, it gives CASRTSGAETQYF.